This T cell receptor (beta chain) was found in a study of PD-1 blockade in classical Hodgkin lymphoma. Clones were read by immunoSEQ multiplex PCR, and TCRdb kept only the in-frame ones, dropping some. The sample holds more than 90,000 clones, around 78% seen once. Time point indicated: cycle 4 day 1 (C4D1), after less than 7 weeks of nivolumab. Each patient's relapse followed autologous stem cell transplantation, and brentuximab vedotin exposure varied. Between the trimmed V and J ends, which lost 0 bases and 3 bases, there was a span of 7 bases. Germline lookup yields CDR1 SGDLS and CDR2 YYNGEE. This CDR3 contains 14 residues. This clone occurred a few times.

This TCR was sampled from a human donor with classical Hodgkin lymphoma. The sequencing used peripheral blood mononuclear cells (PBMCs), collected before the fourth cycle of nivolumab. This chain joins TRBV9 and TRBJ1-3, with unresolved D. CDR3 sequence: CASSVGLDGNTIYF. CDR3 nucleotides: TGTGCCAGCAGCGTAGGGCTAGATGGAAACACCATATATTTT.